The subject of this entry is one T cell receptor beta chain. This sample is part of a study of blood T cell repertoires in COVID-19. Study at large: Sample material is recorded as cDNA or gDNA derived from T cells, B-cell-depleted T cells, or PBMCs.

Original handling: It was from reference gene primer amplification that nucleated cell counts were estimated. Data came from immunoSEQ multiplex PCR; TCRdb stores just in-frame clones and leaves some out. V and J calls and clone size are copied from that table; D and trimming were computed from the DNA. This sample has some 130,000 clones, with roughly 85% found just once. The V and J ends lost 0 bases and 5 bases respectively, with 12 bases between them. CDR3 length equals 14 residues. Germline V gene data show CDR1 as SGHRS and CDR2 as YFSETQ. What was sequenced was peripheral blood. The rearrangement links TRBV5-1 to TRBJ2-7, with D tentatively TRBD1 (6 bases). The clonotype comes from a man in his sixties with acute or convalescent COVID-19. CDR3 in amino acids: CASSLGQENHEQYF. DNA of the CDR3: TGCGCCAGCAGCTTGGGACAGGAGAACCACGAGCAGTACTTC.